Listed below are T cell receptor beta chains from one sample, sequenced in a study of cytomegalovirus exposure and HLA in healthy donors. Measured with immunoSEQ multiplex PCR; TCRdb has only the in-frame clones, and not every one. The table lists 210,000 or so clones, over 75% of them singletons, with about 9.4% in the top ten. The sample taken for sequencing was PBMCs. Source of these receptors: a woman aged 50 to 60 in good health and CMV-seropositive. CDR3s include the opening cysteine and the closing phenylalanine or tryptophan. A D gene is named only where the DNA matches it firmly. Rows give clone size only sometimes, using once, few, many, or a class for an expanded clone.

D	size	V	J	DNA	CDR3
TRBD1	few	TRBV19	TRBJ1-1	TGTGCCAGTAGAACAGGGGAGACTGAAGCTTTCTTT	CASRTGETEAFF
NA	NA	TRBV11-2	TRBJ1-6	TGTGCCAGCAGCTTTGCAGGGGTGCCCCTCCACTTT	CASSFAGVPLHF
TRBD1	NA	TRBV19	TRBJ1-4	TGTGCCAGTAGAGACAGGGGGAATGAAAAACTGTTTTTT	CASRDRGNEKLFF
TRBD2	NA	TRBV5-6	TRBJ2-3	TGTGCCAGCACCGGCGCGGGGGGGGGCACAGATACGCAGTATTTT	CASTGAGGGTDTQYF
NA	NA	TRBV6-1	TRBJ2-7	TGTGCCAGCAGTGAAAGACAGACTCTACGAGGGCAGTACTTC	CASSERQTLRGQYF
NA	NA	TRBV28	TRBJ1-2	TGTGCCAGCAGTACCAATCCGGGGTTGGCCTATGGCTACACCTTC	CASSTNPGLAYGYTF
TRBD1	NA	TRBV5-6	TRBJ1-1	TGTGCCAGCAGCTTTCGGGACAGGGACACTGAAGCTTTCTTT	CASSFRDRDTEAFF
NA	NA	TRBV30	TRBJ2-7	TGTGCCTGGAGGCAGCGCGGCGAGCAGTACTTC	CAWRQRGEQYF
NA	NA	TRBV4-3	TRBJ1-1	TGCGCCAGCAGCCAAGAATTACTCGTAACTGAGTCCGAAGCTTTCTTT	CASSQELLVTESEAFF
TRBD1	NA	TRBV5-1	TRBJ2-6	TGCGCCAGCAGAGTGGTCCCGGGACAGGGGGATTCTGGGGCCAACGTCCTGACTTTC	CASRVVPGQGDSGANVLTF
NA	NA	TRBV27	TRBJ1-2	TGTGCCAGCAGTTACCAGGGGTACTATGGCTACACCTTC	CASSYQGYYGYTF
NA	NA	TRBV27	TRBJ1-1	TGTGCCAGCAGCTTGCGGGGCACTGAAGCTTTCTTT	CASSLRGTEAFF
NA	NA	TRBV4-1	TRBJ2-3	TGCGCCAGCAGCCAGCGGGGAGAGGCCAGTCAAGATACGCAGTATTTT	CASSQRGEASQDTQYF
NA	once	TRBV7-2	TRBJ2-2	TGTGCCAGCAGCTTAGCTAAGGGTACTAGCTTCACCGGGGAGCTGTTTTTT	CASSLAKGTSFTGELFF
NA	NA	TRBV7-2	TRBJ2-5	TGTGCCAGCAGCTTAGTCCGGGGAGGTGGCCAAGAGACCCAGTACTTC	CASSLVRGGGQETQYF
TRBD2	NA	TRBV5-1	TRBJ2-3	TGCGCCAGCAGCTTGGCGGGGGGGCCCACAGATACGCAGTATTTT	CASSLAGGPTDTQYF
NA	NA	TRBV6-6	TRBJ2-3	TGTGCCAGCAGACTAGGGGGGGGCGGGGATACGCAGTATTTT	CASRLGGGGDTQYF
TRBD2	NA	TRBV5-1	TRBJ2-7	TGCGCCAGCAGCTTGTTAAGCGGGGGGAACGACGAGCAGTACTTC	CASSLLSGGNDEQYF
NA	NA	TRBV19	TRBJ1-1	TGTGCCAGTAGTTCCCCCGGGGAGCCGAACACTGAAGCTTTCTTT	CASSSPGEPNTEAFF
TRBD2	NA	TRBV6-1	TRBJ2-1	TGTGCCAGCAGTGGTTCTAGCGGGGGACCAAATGAGCAGTTCTTC	CASSGSSGGPNEQFF